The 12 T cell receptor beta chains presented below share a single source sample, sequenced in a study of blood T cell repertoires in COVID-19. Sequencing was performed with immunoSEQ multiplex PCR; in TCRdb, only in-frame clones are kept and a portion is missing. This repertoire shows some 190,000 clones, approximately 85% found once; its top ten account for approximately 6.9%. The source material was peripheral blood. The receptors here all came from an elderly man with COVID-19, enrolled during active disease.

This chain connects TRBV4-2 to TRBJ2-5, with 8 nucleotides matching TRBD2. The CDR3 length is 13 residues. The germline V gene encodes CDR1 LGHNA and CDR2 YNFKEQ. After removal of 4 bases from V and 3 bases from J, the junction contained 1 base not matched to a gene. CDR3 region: CASSPGLEETQYF. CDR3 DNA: TGTGCCAGCAGCCCGGGACTAGAAGAGACCCAGTACTTC.

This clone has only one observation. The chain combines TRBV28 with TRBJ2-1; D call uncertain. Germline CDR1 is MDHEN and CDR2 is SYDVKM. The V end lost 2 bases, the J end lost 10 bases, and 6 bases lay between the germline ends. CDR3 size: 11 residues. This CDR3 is CASSLGTEQFF. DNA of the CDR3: TGTGCCAGCAGTTTAGGCACAGAGCAGTTCTTC.

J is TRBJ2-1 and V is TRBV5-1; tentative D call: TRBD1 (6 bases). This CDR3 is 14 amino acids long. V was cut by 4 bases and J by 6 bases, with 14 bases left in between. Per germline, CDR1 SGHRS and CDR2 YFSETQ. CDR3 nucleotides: TGCGCCAGCAGCCCAACCGGGACAAGCAATGAGCAGTTCTTC. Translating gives CASSPTGTSNEQFF.

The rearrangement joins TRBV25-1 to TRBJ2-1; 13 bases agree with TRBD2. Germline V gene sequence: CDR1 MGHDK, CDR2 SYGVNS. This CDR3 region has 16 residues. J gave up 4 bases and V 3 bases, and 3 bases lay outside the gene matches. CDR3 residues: CASSDTSGGDYNEQFF. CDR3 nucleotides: TGTGCCAGCAGTGATACTAGCGGGGGGGATTACAATGAGCAGTTCTTC.

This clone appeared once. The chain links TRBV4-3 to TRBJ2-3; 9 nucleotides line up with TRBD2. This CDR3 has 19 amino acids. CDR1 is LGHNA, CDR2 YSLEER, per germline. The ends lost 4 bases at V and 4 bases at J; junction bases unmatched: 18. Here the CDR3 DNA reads TGCGCCAGCAGCCGCAGGGCTACTAGCGGGCCCATACTCCCAGATACGCAGTATTTT. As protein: CASSRRATSGPILPDTQYF.

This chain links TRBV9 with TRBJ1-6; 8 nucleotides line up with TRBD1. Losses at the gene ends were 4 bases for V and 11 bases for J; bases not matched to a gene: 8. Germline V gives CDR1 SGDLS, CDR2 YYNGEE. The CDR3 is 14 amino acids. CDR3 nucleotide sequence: TGTGCCAGCAGCCCGTTCGAGACAGGGGCACCCCTCCACTTT. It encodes CASSPFETGAPLHF. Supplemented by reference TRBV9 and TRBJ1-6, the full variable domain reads DSGVTQTPKHLITATGQRVTLRCSPRSGDLSVYWYQQSLDQGLQFLIQYYNGEERAKGNILERFSAQQFPDLHSELNLSSLELGDSALYFCASSPFETGAPLHFGNGTRLTVT.

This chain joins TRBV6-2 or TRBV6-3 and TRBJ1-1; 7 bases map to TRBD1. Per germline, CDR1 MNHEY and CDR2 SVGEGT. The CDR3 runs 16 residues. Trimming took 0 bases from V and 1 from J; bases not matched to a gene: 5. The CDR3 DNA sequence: TGTGCCAGCAGTTACTCACCGGGACAGCCGAACACTGAAGCTTTCTTT. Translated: CASSYSPGQPNTEAFF.

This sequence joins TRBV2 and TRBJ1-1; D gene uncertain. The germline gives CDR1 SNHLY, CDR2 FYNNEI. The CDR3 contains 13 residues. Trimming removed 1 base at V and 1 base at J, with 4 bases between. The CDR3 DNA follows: TGTGCCAGCAGTGAAGAAGCGAACACTGAAGCTTTCTTT. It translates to CASSEEANTEAFF.

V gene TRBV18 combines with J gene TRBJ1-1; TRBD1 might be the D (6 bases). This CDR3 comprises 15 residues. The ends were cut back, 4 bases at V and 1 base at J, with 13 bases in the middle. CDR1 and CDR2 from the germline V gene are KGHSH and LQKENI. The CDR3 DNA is TGTGCCAGCTCACGAAGACAGGCTCCGAACACTGAAGCTTTCTTT. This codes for CASSRRQAPNTEAFF.

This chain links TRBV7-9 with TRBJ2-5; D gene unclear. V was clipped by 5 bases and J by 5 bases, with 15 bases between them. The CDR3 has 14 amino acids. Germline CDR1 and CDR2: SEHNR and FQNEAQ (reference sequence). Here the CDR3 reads CASSREELVETQYF. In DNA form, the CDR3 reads TGTGCCAGCAGCCGAGAGGAGCTTGTCGAGACCCAGTACTTC.

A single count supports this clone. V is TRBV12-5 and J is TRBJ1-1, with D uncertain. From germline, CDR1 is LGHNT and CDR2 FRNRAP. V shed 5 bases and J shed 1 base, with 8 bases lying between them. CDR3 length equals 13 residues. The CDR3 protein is CASGPRQNTEAFF. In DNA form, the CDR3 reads TGTGCTAGTGGTCCCAGACAGAACACTGAAGCTTTCTTT.

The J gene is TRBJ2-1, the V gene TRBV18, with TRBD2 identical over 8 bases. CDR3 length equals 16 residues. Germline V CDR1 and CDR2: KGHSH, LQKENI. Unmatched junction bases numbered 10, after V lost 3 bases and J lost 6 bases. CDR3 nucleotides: TGTGCCAGCTCACCCCCTCGGGCGGGGGGAACCAATGAGCAGTTCTTC. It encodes CASSPPRAGGTNEQFF.